This is a list of T cell receptor beta chains from one sample in a study of a mutant IDH1 vaccine in newly diagnosed glioma. Their antigen targets remain unknown. Only in-frame clones appear in the TCRdb table, and some are missing; sequencing was by immunoSEQ multiplex PCR. The profile covers roughly 50,000 clones, with about 80% appearing a single time and less than 5% taken by the ten largest. The sequences come from PBMCs, collected from a glioma patient whose treatment included an IDH1 peptide vaccine. The source is a woman aged 40 to 50 with glioma. Some clones in this sample may be carry-over from other donors' samples. Each CDR3 is given without its conserved first and last residue. D genes are given only for firm matches. The size field is filled for only some rows; it gives once, few, many or a size class.

CDR3aa: ASKLQVRTEAF; abundance: once; len: 11; d_gene: NA; j_gene: TRBJ1-1; v_gene: TRBV6-6
CDR3aa: ASSEGGFPSTDTQY; abundance: once; len: 14; d_gene: NA; j_gene: TRBJ2-3; v_gene: TRBV2
CDR3aa: ASSLSASRNQPQH; abundance: NA; len: 13; d_gene: NA; j_gene: TRBJ1-5; v_gene: TRBV13
CDR3aa: SAKAGNTIY; abundance: NA; len: 9; d_gene: NA; j_gene: TRBJ1-3; v_gene: TRBV20-1
CDR3aa: ASSLGLAGGLRSYNEQF; abundance: NA; len: 17; d_gene: TRBD2; j_gene: TRBJ2-1; v_gene: TRBV7-9
CDR3aa: ASSRDRGIGQPQH; abundance: few; len: 13; d_gene: TRBD1; j_gene: TRBJ1-5; v_gene: TRBV7-9
CDR3aa: ASSEDRTTNEKLF; abundance: few; len: 13; d_gene: NA; j_gene: TRBJ1-4; v_gene: TRBV2
CDR3aa: ASSSTVRDLNTEAF; abundance: NA; len: 14; d_gene: NA; j_gene: TRBJ1-1; v_gene: TRBV7-4
CDR3aa: ASSKEAQEGNTEAF; abundance: few; len: 14; d_gene: NA; j_gene: TRBJ1-1; v_gene: TRBV21-1
CDR3aa: ASSGTGNQPQH; abundance: few; len: 11; d_gene: TRBD1; j_gene: TRBJ1-5; v_gene: TRBV19
CDR3aa: ASSPRQDATNEKLF; abundance: NA; len: 14; d_gene: NA; j_gene: TRBJ1-4; v_gene: TRBV4-1
CDR3aa: ASTEEGGTNTGELF; abundance: NA; len: 14; d_gene: NA; j_gene: TRBJ2-2; v_gene: TRBV2
CDR3aa: ASSAAGGAGPDTQY; abundance: NA; len: 14; d_gene: NA; j_gene: TRBJ2-3; v_gene: TRBV9
CDR3aa: ASSPGDGGYEQY; abundance: NA; len: 12; d_gene: TRBD2; j_gene: TRBJ2-7; v_gene: TRBV5-4
CDR3aa: SVLTGDYGYT; abundance: few; len: 10; d_gene: NA; j_gene: TRBJ1-2; v_gene: TRBV29-1
CDR3aa: ASSLGLQGSDTQY; abundance: once; len: 13; d_gene: NA; j_gene: TRBJ2-3; v_gene: TRBV13